Below are 26 T cell receptor beta chains sequenced from a single sample in a study of post-analysis software for immune sequencing data. Built from TCR beta cDNA, the libraries had unique molecular identifiers in them. Each CDR3 protein gets one entry after TCRdb re-called the PCR reads with MiXCR. Of around 150,000 distinct CDR3 sequences listed, around 36% are singletons. Here the sequenced sample was blood, taken after autologous hematopoietic stem cell transplantation. These receptors were obtained from a girl under 18 with multiple sclerosis.

This clonotype was detected many times. The chain carries TRBV29-1 and TRBJ1-2; D may be TRBD1 (5 bases). Germline values: CDR1 SQVTM, CDR2 ANQGSEA. Trimming shortened V by 2 bases and J by 7 bases, and 14 bases separated the two germline ends. This CDR3 spans 13 amino acids. The CDR3 region is CSVEPRGGFGYTF. CDR3 bases: TGCAGCGTTGAACCCCGGGGGGGGTTTGGCTACACCTTC.

This clonotype has more than one count but fewer than ten. The chain joins TRBV28 to TRBJ1-2; D not resolved. V lost 4 bases and J lost 7, with 22 bases in between. The CDR3 length is 16 residues. Germline CDR1 and CDR2: MDHEN and SYDVKM. CDR3 sequence reads: CASSSPPAGRRPGYTF. The CDR3 DNA reads as TGTGCCAGCAGTTCCCCCCCAGCTGGACGTCGCCCTGGCTACACCTTC.

This clonotype was seen a few times. The chain has TRBV5-1 and TRBJ1-6, with D possibly being TRBD1 (6 bases). In germline, CDR1 is SGHRS, CDR2 YFSETQ. With 6 bases removed from V and 5 bases from J, the gap between germline ends came to 15 bases. The CDR3 consists of 15 residues. The CDR3 DNA reads as TGCGCCAGCACGGAGGACAGTAGTAATAATTCACCCCTCCACTTT. This translates into CASTEDSSNNSPLHF. The complete variable domain, with remaining parts taken from reference TRBV5-1 and TRBJ1-6, reads KAGVTQTPRYLIKTRGQQVTLSCSPISGHRSVSWYQQTPGQGLQFLFEYFSETQRNKGNFPGRFSGRQFSNSRSEMNVSTLELGDSALYLCASTEDSSNNSPLHFGNGTRLTVT.

This clonotype was seen a few times. The rearrangement links TRBV7-3 to TRBJ2-2; 12 nucleotides agree with TRBD2. Germline-derived CDR1 and CDR2 are SGHTA and FQGTGA. V lost 0 bases and J lost 5; bases outside the gene matches: 4. The CDR3 is made up of 17 amino acids. CDR3 protein: CASSLTAGTSGTGELFF. As DNA, the CDR3 is TGTGCCAGCAGCTTAACGGCAGGGACTAGCGGGACCGGGGAGCTGTTTTTT.

The chain links TRBV29-1 to TRBJ2-7; 8 bases are a match to TRBD1. The V segment lost 3 bases and the J segment 2 bases; nucleotides outside the gene matches: 9. CDR1 and CDR2 from the germline V gene are SQVTM and ANQGSEA. There are 15 residues in the CDR3. The CDR3 loop is CSVEDDRGLTYEQYF. CDR3 bases: TGCAGCGTTGAGGATGACAGGGGCCTTACCTACGAGCAGTACTTC.

The J gene is TRBJ2-3, the V gene TRBV18; D call uncertain. Trimming left V 0 bases short and J 8 bases short, with 9 bases between. Germline loops: CDR1 KGHSH, CDR2 LQKENI. This CDR3 contains 13 residues. The CDR3 sequence is CASSPPSGSTQYF. The CDR3 DNA reads as TGTGCCAGCTCACCACCGTCTGGGTCTACGCAGTATTTT.

J is TRBJ2-1 and V is TRBV27, with a weak D call TRBD2 (5 bases). This CDR3 contains 11 residues. Germline V gene sequence: CDR1 MNHEY, CDR2 SMNVEV (reference sequence). V lost 7 bases and J lost 7, with 8 bases in between. The CDR3 nucleotides are TGTGCCAGCACTACGGGGAATGAGCAGTTCTTC. Translation gives CASTTGNEQFF.

The chain recombines TRBV6-5 with TRBJ1-2; D uncertain. With 0 bases removed from V and 3 bases from J, the gap between germline ends came to 11 bases. The CDR3 is made up of 15 amino acids. Germline-derived CDR1 and CDR2 are MNHEY and SVGAGI. The chain's CDR3 is CASSYSRRRDYGYTF. The CDR3 DNA sequence: TGTGCCAGCAGTTACTCGCGTCGAAGGGACTATGGCTACACCTTC.

About this clonotype: This could be a read error, since a much larger clone is one nucleotide away. The rearrangement links TRBV3-1 to TRBJ2-1, with D perhaps matching TRBD2 (5 bases). The CDR3 length is 18 residues. The germline V gene encodes CDR1 LGHDT and CDR2 YNNKEL (reference sequence). CDR3 DNA sequence: TGTACCAGCAGCCCTTCCCTTATGGGCGTCGGACCGGGGAATGAGCAGTTCTTC. Its translation is CTSSPSLMGVGPGNEQFF.

The chain combines TRBV21-1 with TRBJ2-1; the table's TRBD1 call for D was not verified on the DNA. TRBV21-1 is noted as a pseudogene. The CDR3 runs to 16 residues. The CDR3 DNA sequence: TGTGCCAGCAGCAAAGCGCGGGACAGGTCTACGGATGAGCAGTTCTTC. Encoded protein: CASSKARDRSTDEQFF.

This chain joins TRBV27 and TRBJ2-3; 8 nucleotides agree with TRBD2. The V gene end was trimmed by 6 bases and the J gene end by 3 bases; junction bases not matched to a gene: 2. CDR1 is MNHEY, CDR2 SMNVEV, per germline (reference sequence). CDR3 length equals 13 residues. For the CDR3, the DNA is TGTGCCAGCAGAATAGCGGGGACAGATACGCAGTATTTT. Translating gives CASRIAGTDTQYF.

This clonotype was counted between two and nine times. This rearrangement joins TRBV6-5 to TRBJ1-6; TRBD1 matches 7 bases. The trim removed 6 bases at V and 8 bases at J, leaving 13 bases unmatched. This CDR3 contains 16 residues. Germline V gene data show CDR1 as MNHEY and CDR2 as SVGAGI. The CDR3 here is CASRGGTVGLYSPLHF. In nucleotides, the CDR3 is TGTGCCAGCAGGGGCGGGACAGTTGGCCTTTATTCACCCCTCCACTTT.

The V gene is TRBV9, the J gene TRBJ1-6; 9 bases are a match to TRBD1. Germline loops: CDR1 SGDLS, CDR2 YYNGEE. This CDR3 is 15 amino acids long. Trimming removed 2 bases from V and 6 bases from J; junction bases left unmatched: 3. CDR3 in amino acids: CASSVGTGTNSPLHF. CDR3 DNA: TGTGCCAGCAGCGTGGGGACAGGGACTAATTCACCCCTCCACTTT.

V and J are TRBV2 and TRBJ1-1; D ambiguous. CDR3 length: 14 residues. The V and J ends lost 3 bases and 0 bases respectively, with 8 bases between them. Germline-derived CDR1 and CDR2 are SNHLY and FYNNEI. The CDR3 DNA reads TGTGCCAGCAGTGATGCCACCATGAACACTGAAGCTTTCTTT. Its translation is CASSDATMNTEAFF.

V usage is TRBV20-1 and J usage is TRBJ1-2; D unclear. Germline CDR1 is DFQATT and CDR2 is SNEGSKA (reference sequence). This CDR3 has 13 amino acids. The V and J ends lost 3 bases and 0 bases respectively, with 8 bases between them. CDR3: CSASDRTNYGYTF. For the CDR3, the DNA is TGCAGTGCTAGCGACCGAACTAACTATGGCTACACCTTC.

This clonotype was counted a few times. This chain uses TRBV20-1 with TRBJ2-7, with 9 bases matching TRBD1. Trimming took 6 bases from V and 2 from J; bases not matched to a gene: 11. Germline values: CDR1 DFQATT, CDR2 SNEGSKA (reference sequence). The CDR3 has 15 residues. Written as DNA, the CDR3 is TGCAGTGCGCCAGACAGGGGGAACGTCGCCTACGAGCAGTACTTC. This codes for CSAPDRGNVAYEQYF.

This clonotype came up a few times. This sequence joins TRBV7-2 and TRBJ2-7; tentatively, D is TRBD2 (7 bases). The CDR3 runs to 13 residues. V was pared by 8 bases and J by 1 base, with 12 bases between. The V gene's germline CDR1 is SGHTA and CDR2 FQGNSA. The CDR3 loop reads CASGGGASYEQYF. CDR3 sequence (DNA): TGTGCCAGCGGGGGGGGGGCGTCCTACGAGCAGTACTTC.

The CDR3 DNA reads TGTGCCAGCAGTGAAGCGGAGAACACTGAAGCTTTCTTT. Its protein is CASSEAENTEAFF. This chain joins TRBV6-1 and TRBJ1-1; D not resolved. The germline V and J ends were trimmed by 0 bases and 1 base, with 3 bases remaining between them. The CDR3 has 13 residues. CDR1 and CDR2 (germline): MNHNS, SASEGT.

This clonotype was counted ten times or more. The J gene is TRBJ1-5, the V gene TRBV20-1; D remains ambiguous. The CDR3 spans 15 residues. Per germline, CDR1 DFQATT and CDR2 SNEGSKA (reference sequence). Trimming stripped 2 bases from V and 2 bases from J, with 13 bases between. The CDR3 reads CSARFGNMGNQPQHF. The CDR3 nucleotides read TGCAGTGCTAGATTCGGGAACATGGGCAATCAGCCCCAGCATTTT.

In the case of this clonotype: A clone one base away is much larger, so this may be a read error. CDR3 in DNA: TGCAGCGTTGGAGCTCGAGGACTAGCGGGAGAGAGGTCCTACGAGCAGTACTTC. This codes for CSVGARGLAGERSYEQYF. The chain uses TRBV29-1 and TRBJ2-7; 13 bases are shared with TRBD2. CDR1 and CDR2 (germline): SQVTM, ANQGSEA. The CDR3 has 18 amino acids. V gave up 4 bases and J gave up 1 base; unmatched junction bases: 13.

This clonotype has just a few counts. The V gene is TRBV29-1, the J gene TRBJ2-7, with 7 bases aligning to TRBD1. J lost 4 bases, V lost 1 base, and 4 bases had no gene match. Germline CDR1 reads SQVTM; CDR2 reads ANQGSEA. This CDR3 contains 13 residues. CDR3 sequence (DNA): TGCAGCGTTGAAGGGACAGGAACTTACGAGCAGTACTTC. It encodes CSVEGTGTYEQYF.

The chain combines TRBV7-8 with TRBJ2-7, with D possibly being TRBD2 (6 bases). CDR3 length equals 13 residues. Trimming pared 5 bases from V and 2 bases from J, leaving 10 bases between. CDR1 and CDR2 (germline): SGHVS, FQNEAQ. The chain's CDR3 is CASSPRLAYEQYF. In DNA form, the CDR3 reads TGTGCCAGCAGCCCGCGACTAGCCTACGAGCAGTACTTC.

This clonotype was seen a few times. The chain uses TRBV4-1 and TRBJ2-3; 10 positions agree with TRBD2. After removal of 4 bases from V and 3 bases from J, the junction contained 7 bases not matched to a gene. Germline CDR1 is MGHRA and CDR2 is YSYEKL. This CDR3 contains 16 residues. The DNA of the CDR3 is TGCGCCAGCAGCCCGGGGCTAGCGGGAGTGACAGATACGCAGTATTTT. This codes for CASSPGLAGVTDTQYF.

This sequence joins TRBV29-1 and TRBJ1-2, with D unresolved. V was shortened by 2 bases and J by 4 bases, with 5 bases between the two germline ends. This CDR3 region has 11 residues. Germline CDR1 SQVTM, CDR2 ANQGSEA. CDR3 sequence reads: CSVEQPYGYTF. The CDR3 DNA reads TGCAGCGTTGAACAACCCTATGGCTACACCTTC.

This clonotype has just a few counts. The chain links TRBV10-3 to TRBJ1-1, with D perhaps TRBD1 (6 bases). V was cut by 9 bases and J by 10 bases, with 24 bases left in between. CDR1 is ENHRY, CDR2 SYGVKD, per germline. CDR3 length: 14 residues. The chain's CDR3 is CAISSSSSGERAFF. The CDR3 DNA follows: TGTGCCATTTCCTCCTCCTCATCAGGGGAAAGAGCTTTCTTT.

This chain joins TRBV5-1 and TRBJ2-3; unclear D gene. CDR1 SGHRS and CDR2 YFSETQ come from the germline V gene. The V gene lost 0 bases and the J gene lost 2 bases, with 4 bases spanning the gap. The CDR3 contains 13 residues. CDR3 amino acids: CASSLEATDTQYF. The CDR3 DNA follows: TGCGCCAGCAGCTTGGAGGCCACAGATACGCAGTATTTT.